This T cell receptor (beta chain) was recorded in a study of T cell responses to AZD1222 COVID-19 vaccine. Comments on this clone: The antigen remains unidentified.

Study results and caveats: Clonal diversity was possibly underestimated; the donors were predominantly white British and more often female. There were vaccine-associated CD4 TCRs across spike, dominant at 160-218 and 743-854. The peak T cell response came first, and repertoires were sampled only after it. Once two AZD1222 doses were given, Spike-specific TCR breadth and depth went up.

Some clones are missing from TCRdb's copy, which holds only in-frame ones; the method was immunoSEQ multiplex PCR. The repertoire has about 170,000 clones, around 89% of them found once; the top ten carry 6% to 8%. The source material was peripheral blood, sampled on day 0 of AZD1222 vaccination. This TCR came from an adult in good health.

CDR3 nucleotide sequence: TGTGCCCGGGACGGCAGGAACTATGGCTACACCTTC. Its translation is CARDGRNYGYTF. This chain uses TRBV30 with TRBJ1-2; D is perhaps TRBD1 (5 bases). Trimming removed 8 bases at V and 2 bases at J, with 12 bases between. The CDR3 covers 12 residues. Germline CDR1 is GTSNPN and CDR2 is SVGIG (reference sequence).